A selection of T cell receptor beta chains follows, all from one sample in a study of T cells in tumors after PD-1 blockade. The method was immunoSEQ multiplex PCR; TCRdb's version includes in-frame clones alone and lacks a portion of them. Of tens of thousands of clones in the sample, 65% to 85% were seen once. The material was PBMCs, obtained before anti-PD-1 therapy. The receptors come from a human donor with advanced basal cell or squamous cell carcinoma (not recorded which). Both conserved end residues are part of each CDR3. D genes are given only for firm matches. Clone size appears in some rows only: once, few, many, or a class for an expanded clone.

V	D	size	J	DNA	CDR3
TRBV4-2	TRBD2	NA	TRBJ2-1	TGTGCCAGCAGCCAAGATTCCCCATTACTTTTCGGGACTAGCGGGAATGAGCAGTTCTTC	CASSQDSPLLFGTSGNEQFF
TRBV19	NA	NA	TRBJ1-6	TGTGCCAGTAGTATAACGCGGGATTCACCCCTCCACTTT	CASSITRDSPLHF
TRBV7-9	NA	NA	TRBJ2-2	TGTGCCAGCACCTATATTGGTCCCGCCACCAACACCGGGGAGCTGTTTTTT	CASTYIGPATNTGELFF
TRBV5-1	TRBD2	NA	TRBJ2-1	TGCGCCAGCAGCTTTGCGGCTAGCGGAGCCTACAATGAGCAGTTCTTC	CASSFAASGAYNEQFF
TRBV7-2	NA	NA	TRBJ1-1	TGTGCCAGCAGCCCACAAAAGGGGCACACTGAAGCTTTCTTT	CASSPQKGHTEAFF
TRBV7-8	TRBD1	NA	TRBJ1-3	TGTGCCAGCAGCATAACAGGGGTAGTATCTGGAAACACCATATATTTT	CASSITGVVSGNTIYF
TRBV27	NA	NA	TRBJ1-5	TGTGCCAGCAGTTTGAGTCAGGGGAACCAGCCCCAGCATTTT	CASSLSQGNQPQHF
TRBV2	NA	NA	TRBJ1-1	TGTGCCAGCAAGCGAGGGGTGAACACTGAAGCTTTCTTT	CASKRGVNTEAFF
TRBV2	NA	once	TRBJ1-1	TGTGCCAGCAGTGGGGAAGGACGCAGCACTGAAGCTTTCTTT	CASSGEGRSTEAFF
TRBV12-5	NA	NA	TRBJ1-4	TGTGCTAGTGGTTTGTCCCTCGGAGGGGCAACTAATGAAAAACTGTTTTTT	CASGLSLGGATNEKLFF
TRBV28	NA	many	TRBJ2-1	TGTGCCAGCAGTTTAGGGGGTTCCATCAATGAGCAGTTCTTC	CASSLGGSINEQFF
TRBV25-1	NA	NA	TRBJ2-1	TGTGCCAGCAGTGAATATGGACAGACAAATGAGCAGTTCTTC	CASSEYGQTNEQFF
TRBV4-2	TRBD2	NA	TRBJ2-7	TGTGCCAGCAGCCCCACTCGCGGGGGGGCTGATGAGCAGTACTTC	CASSPTRGGADEQYF
TRBV19	TRBD1	NA	TRBJ2-5	TGTGCCAGTAGCTCCAGATACAGGGGCCAAGAGACCCAGTACTTC	CASSSRYRGQETQYF
TRBV10-3	NA	NA	TRBJ2-7	TGTGCCATCAGTGATGTGGTGAGCCTCTACGAGCAGTACTTC	CAISDVVSLYEQYF
TRBV7-9	NA	NA	TRBJ1-5	TGTGCCAGCAGCTTAGTCGCCTTTACGTCGGGACCTAGCAATCAGCCCCAGCATTTT	CASSLVAFTSGPSNQPQHF
TRBV15	TRBD2	NA	TRBJ2-1	TGTGCCACCAGCAGGAGGACTAGCGTCAATGAGCAGTTCTTC	CATSRRTSVNEQFF
TRBV6-5	NA	NA	TRBJ1-6	TGTGCCAGCAGTTACGGCAGGGCGGATTCACCCCTCCACTTT	CASSYGRADSPLHF
TRBV23-1	NA	NA	TRBJ1-4	TGCGCCAGCAGTCTGAGTGGAGGGGATCATCGTGAAAAACTGTTTTTT	CASSLSGGDHREKLFF
TRBV7-9	NA	NA	TRBJ2-3	TGTGCCAGCAGCTTAGGACGGGGAAGCACAGATACGCAGTATTTT	CASSLGRGSTDTQYF
TRBV5-5	TRBD1	NA	TRBJ1-6	TGTGCCAGCAGCCTTGACAGGGGGCTTTATTCACCCCTCCACTTT	CASSLDRGLYSPLHF
TRBV2	TRBD1	NA	TRBJ1-2	TGTGCCAGCAGTGAGGACAGGGGAGGTTATGGCTACACCTTC	CASSEDRGGYGYTF
TRBV18	TRBD1	NA	TRBJ1-2	TGTGCCAGCTCACCACGGACAGGGGGCGCAGAATATGGCTACACCTTC	CASSPRTGGAEYGYTF
TRBV29-1	TRBD2	NA	TRBJ2-1	TGCAGCGTTTCGCGGGGGGTACCCAATGAGCAGTTCTTC	CSVSRGVPNEQFF
TRBV5-1	TRBD1	NA	TRBJ2-7	TGCGCCAGCAGCTTGTTTCAGGGGGCCAACGAGCAGTACTTC	CASSLFQGANEQYF
TRBV3-1/TRBV3-2	NA	NA	TRBJ2-5	TGTGCCAGCAGCCCCCGAAACCCCTATCAAGAGACCCAGTACTTC	CASSPRNPYQETQYF
TRBV20-1	TRBD1	NA	TRBJ1-5	TGCAGTGCTAGTGGGACAGGGGGCAACCAGCCCCAGCATTTT	CSASGTGGNQPQHF
TRBV6-5	NA	NA	TRBJ2-1	TGTGCCAGCAGGCAAATAGGGGGGGAGCAGTTCTTC	CASRQIGGEQFF
TRBV5-1	NA	NA	TRBJ1-6	TGCGCCAGCGGGATTGACGGGGATAATTCACCCCTCCACTTT	CASGIDGDNSPLHF
TRBV5-1	TRBD1	NA	TRBJ1-2	TGCGCCAGCAGCTTGGGACAGGGAAATCGGGGCTACACCTTC	CASSLGQGNRGYTF
TRBV7-9	NA	NA	TRBJ1-2	TGTGCCAGCAGCTTACAGGTTGCCAACTATGGCTACACCTTC	CASSLQVANYGYTF
TRBV7-8	NA	few	TRBJ1-2	TGTGCCAGCAGCTTATCTTGGGGGTCCGGGGGCTACACCTTC	CASSLSWGSGGYTF
TRBV11-3	NA	NA	TRBJ2-5	TGTGCCAGCAGCCCTCCAGCAAAAGCTAGCGTACAAGAGACCCAGTACTTC	CASSPPAKASVQETQYF
TRBV5-5	NA	few	TRBJ2-1	TGTGCCAGCAGCTTGGGCTCCTACAATGAGCAGTTCTTC	CASSLGSYNEQFF
TRBV3-1/TRBV3-2	TRBD1	NA	TRBJ2-7	TGTGCCAGCAGCTCCCGGGACAGGGGTTTTTACGAGCAGTACTTC	CASSSRDRGFYEQYF